Listed below are T cell receptor beta chains from one sample, sequenced in a study of cytomegalovirus exposure and HLA in healthy donors. Produced via immunoSEQ multiplex PCR; TCRdb's table is partial and in-frame only. The sample carries about 180,000 clones, less than 90% recorded once. Sequenced material: PBMCs. The receptors here all came from a girl between 10 and 17 years old in good health and CMV-seropositive. The CDR3 runs from the conserved cysteine through the conserved F or W. A D gene is named only where the DNA matches it firmly. The listing skips clone size in some rows; elsewhere it reads once, few, many or a size class.

once | TRBJ1-1 | TRBV20-1 | NA | 11 | CSARQNTEAFF | TGCAGTGCTAGACAGAACACTGAAGCTTTCTTT
NA | TRBJ1-1 | TRBV27 | NA | 13 | CASSLSGAAEAFF | TGTGCCAGCAGTTTATCGGGGGCTGCTGAAGCTTTCTTT
NA | TRBJ2-7 | TRBV6-5 | TRBD1 | 14 | CASSYLGTGVGQYF | TGTGCCAGCAGTTACCTGGGGACAGGGGTCGGACAGTACTTC
few | TRBJ1-1 | TRBV19 | NA | 17 | CASKYLRGTEGNTEAFF | TGTGCCAGTAAATATCTTCGTGGCACGGAGGGGAACACTGAAGCTTTCTTT
NA | TRBJ2-1 | TRBV6-5 | NA | 14 | CASSYLAGNNEQFF | TGTGCCAGCAGTTACCTGGCGGGAAACAATGAGCAGTTCTTC
few | TRBJ2-7 | TRBV6-5 | TRBD1 | 15 | CASSYSITGVHEQYF | TGTGCCAGCAGTTACTCGATAACAGGGGTCCACGAGCAGTACTTC
NA | TRBJ1-6 | TRBV19 | TRBD1 | 15 | CASSSGTGLNSPLHF | TGTGCCAGTAGTTCCGGGACAGGGCTTAATTCACCCCTCCACTTT
NA | TRBJ2-5 | TRBV27 | TRBD1 | 14 | CASRVQGAGETQYF | TGTGCCAGCAGGGTACAGGGGGCAGGAGAGACCCAGTACTTC
NA | TRBJ2-3 | TRBV5-6 | TRBD2 | 17 | CASNAWVKGLAVDTQYF | TGTGCCAGCAACGCTTGGGTCAAAGGACTAGCGGTAGATACGCAGTATTTT
once | TRBJ2-7 | TRBV27 | TRBD2 | 13 | CASRSSGTYEQYF | TGTGCCAGCAGGTCTAGCGGCACCTACGAGCAGTACTTC
NA | TRBJ2-5 | TRBV7-2 | TRBD2 | 15 | CASSLISGTGETQYF | TGTGCCAGCAGCTTGATTAGCGGGACTGGAGAGACCCAGTACTTC
NA | TRBJ2-4 | TRBV7-9 | TRBD2 | 15 | CASSRGLAGSNIQYF | TGTGCCAGCAGCCGGGGACTAGCGGGTTCAAACATTCAGTACTTC
few | TRBJ1-1 | TRBV4-1 | NA | 15 | CASREQGYRNTEAFF | TGCGCCAGCAGGGAACAGGGTTACCGGAACACTGAAGCTTTCTTT
NA | TRBJ1-1 | TRBV6-5 | NA | 13 | CASSRTANTEAFF | TGTGCCAGCAGTAGGACAGCTAACACTGAAGCTTTCTTT
NA | TRBJ2-2 | TRBV7-8 | NA | 16 | CASSFRNLPVSGELFF | TGTGCCAGCAGCTTTCGCAATCTACCCGTTAGCGGGGAGCTGTTTTTT
NA | TRBJ2-7 | TRBV7-8 | NA | 16 | CASSYTGLQFSYEQYF | TGTGCCAGCAGCTACACGGGACTGCAATTCTCCTACGAGCAGTACTTC
NA | TRBJ2-7 | TRBV10-1 | NA | 12 | CASSRDNYEQYF | TGCGCCAGCAGTAGGGACAACTACGAGCAGTACTTC
NA | TRBJ2-7 | TRBV19 | NA | 14 | CASSIAPSGNEQYF | TGTGCCAGTAGTATAGCCCCCTCGGGAAACGAGCAGTACTTC
NA | TRBJ2-3 | TRBV27 | TRBD2 | 15 | CASYREGRGTDTQYF | TGTGCCAGTTATCGGGAGGGCCGGGGGACAGATACGCAGTATTTT
NA | TRBJ1-2 | TRBV7-9 | TRBD1 | 15 | CASSLRRDRAYGYTF | TGTGCCAGCAGCCTACGACGCGACAGGGCCTATGGCTACACCTTC
NA | TRBJ1-5 | TRBV6-5 | NA | 13 | CASSYDGYQPQHF | TGTGCCAGCAGTTACGACGGGTACCAGCCCCAGCATTTT
NA | TRBJ1-2 | TRBV27 | NA | 13 | CASRAWGADGYTF | TGTGCCAGCAGAGCATGGGGCGCTGATGGCTACACCTTC
few | TRBJ2-7 | TRBV19 | NA | 15 | CASSIVGGHMNEQYF | TGTGCCAGTAGTATTGTCGGGGGGCATATGAACGAGCAGTACTTC
NA | TRBJ2-7 | TRBV5-1 | NA | 14 | CASSTRDNSYEQYF | TGCGCCAGCAGCACTCGGGACAACTCCTACGAGCAGTACTTC
NA | TRBJ1-5 | TRBV6-6 | NA | 13 | CASNTRGNQPQHF | TGTGCCAGCAACACACGGGGCAATCAGCCCCAGCATTTT
NA | TRBJ1-1 | TRBV6-1 | NA | 13 | CASSARGWAEAFF | TGTGCCAGCAGCGCGAGGGGGTGGGCTGAAGCTTTCTTT